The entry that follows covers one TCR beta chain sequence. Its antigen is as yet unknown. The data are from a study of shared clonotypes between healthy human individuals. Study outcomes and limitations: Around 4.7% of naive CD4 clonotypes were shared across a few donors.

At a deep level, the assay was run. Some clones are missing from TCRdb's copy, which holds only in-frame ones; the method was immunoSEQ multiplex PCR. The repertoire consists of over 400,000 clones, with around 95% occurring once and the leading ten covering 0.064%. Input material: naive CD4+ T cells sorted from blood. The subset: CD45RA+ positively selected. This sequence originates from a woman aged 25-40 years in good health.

This chain's CDR3 is CASSLGTGVLWGGANVLTF. The CDR3 nucleotides are TGCGCCAGCAGCTTGGGGACAGGGGTACTCTGGGGTGGAGCCAACGTCCTGACTTTC. The rearrangement links TRBV5-1 to TRBJ2-6, with TRBD1 matching 9 bases. The CDR3 has 19 amino acids. J lost 7 bases, V lost 0 bases, and 14 bases had no gene match. Germline V gene sequence: CDR1 SGHRS, CDR2 YFSETQ.